The 23 T cell receptor beta chains below come from one sample, sequenced in a study of molecular identifiers for immune sequencing clone quantification. MiXCR was run by TCRdb on the PCR reads, yielding one entry per CDR3 protein. Found here are a few hundred thousand distinct CDR3 sequences, 24% of them singletons; the top ten hold about 0.7%. The sample comprised naive CD8+ T cells from blood, with Jurkat cell RNA spiked in. Stated subset: FACS-sorted CD8+CD4-CCR7+CD45RA+ naive T cells. The receptor source for this set is a human donor in good health. Some libraries in this study had Jurkat cell RNA spiked in.

The rearrangement joins TRBV29-1 to TRBJ1-2; D remains ambiguous. The germline V gene has CDR1 SQVTM and CDR2 ANQGSEA. V was cut by 5 bases and J by 2 bases, with 9 bases left in between. This CDR3 is 12 amino acids long. The CDR3 reads CSVIELNYGYTF. The CDR3 DNA reads TGCAGCGTTATTGAGTTGAACTATGGCTACACCTTC.

This clonotype was detected ten times or more. The rearrangement links TRBV12-3 or TRBV12-4 to TRBJ2-3, with D maybe TRBD2 (5 bases). The CDR3 length is 12 residues. Trimming left V 6 bases short and J 4 bases short, with 8 bases between. The CDR3 DNA is TGTGCCAGCAGCTTGGGAGCAGATACGCAGTATTTT. This translates into CASSLGADTQYF.

Note on this clonotype: This may stem from a read error, because a much larger clone lies one nucleotide away. CDR3 nucleotides: TGTGCCAGCAGCTCGGGGGCCTCGGACGAGCAGTACTTC. It specifies CASSSGASDEQYF. J is TRBJ2-7 and V is TRBV13; D is tentatively TRBD1 or TRBD2 (6 bases each). Germline V lookup: CDR1 PRHDT, CDR2 FYEKMQ (reference sequence). With 4 bases removed from V and 5 bases from J, the gap between germline ends came to 12 bases. This CDR3 has 13 residues.

This clonotype occurred many times. CDR3 sequence reads: CASSKGPGDEQFF. In DNA form, the CDR3 reads TGTGCCAGCAGTAAAGGGCCTGGAGATGAGCAGTTCTTC. The rearrangement uses TRBV6-5 and TRBJ2-1, with unresolved D. Germline loops: CDR1 MNHEY, CDR2 SVGAGI. Trimming pared 5 bases from V and 8 bases from J, leaving 13 bases between. This CDR3 region has 13 residues.

For this clonotype: The limits of the CDR3 on the DNA are not certain, so only TCRdb's listed CDR3 is given. This chain uses TRBV27 with TRBJ1-1; TRBD1 reflects the table's D call only, with no check against the DNA. Germline V gives CDR1 MNHEY, CDR2 SMNVEV (reference sequence). 16 amino acids form the CDR3, both terminal residues included. The chain's CDR3 is CASSFRPWGAGTEAYF.

The rearrangement joins TRBV6-2 or TRBV6-3 to TRBJ1-1; no clear D gene. This CDR3 has 16 amino acids. Germline CDR1 MNHEY, CDR2 SVGEGT. The ends were cut back, 7 bases at V and 0 bases at J, with 18 bases in the middle. The CDR3 DNA follows: TGTGCCAGCACCCTCACCGGGCAAGAAATGAACACTGAAGCTTTCTTT. Translated: CASTLTGQEMNTEAFF.

This clonotype was observed a few times. The J gene is TRBJ2-3, the V gene TRBV12-3 or TRBV12-4; 10 positions match TRBD1. This CDR3 contains 16 residues. Trimming took 3 bases from V and 4 from J; bases not matched to a gene: 7. The DNA for the CDR3 is TGTGCCAGCAGTTTTCCCCCGGGACAGGGGCCAGATACGCAGTATTTT. Translation gives CASSFPPGQGPDTQYF.

This clonotype showed up many times. The chain uses TRBV7-9 and TRBJ2-3, with 7 bases matching TRBD2. The length of the CDR3 is 15 residues. Germline assignment: CDR1 SEHNR and CDR2 FQNEAQ (reference sequence). Trimming at V came to 3 bases and at J to 4 bases, leaving 7 bases not matched to a gene. This chain's CDR3 is CASSLQLAPADTQYF. As DNA, the CDR3 is TGTGCCAGCAGCTTGCAACTAGCGCCGGCAGATACGCAGTATTTT.

This clonotype has a handful of counts. The chain joins TRBV20-1 to TRBJ2-3; 12 bases map to TRBD1. The CDR3 has 20 amino acids. Germline lookup yields CDR1 DFQATT and CDR2 SNEGSKA (reference sequence). The J segment lost 3 bases and the V segment lost 7 bases, leaving 23 bases of the junction unmatched. CDR3 bases: TGCAGTGTCTATCCCCGGGACAGGGGGCAGGGAGGGCCTAGTACAGATACGCAGTATTTT. Its translation: CSVYPRDRGQGGPSTDTQYF.

Worth noting for this clonotype: This may come from a read error, since a much larger clone is one base off. The J gene is TRBJ1-1, the V gene TRBV5-1; perhaps TRBD1 as D (5 bases). The V end was cut by 0 bases, the J end by 10 bases, with 13 bases between. The CDR3 extends over 13 amino acids. CDR1 SGHRS and CDR2 YFSETQ come from the germline V gene. The CDR3 DNA sequence: TGCGCCAGCAGCTTGGGGGGGACCGATGTAGCTTTCTTT. It specifies CASSLGGTDVAFF. Supplemented by reference TRBV5-1 and TRBJ1-1, the full variable domain reads KAGVTQTPRYLIKTRGQQVTLSCSPISGHRSVSWYQQTPGQGLQFLFEYFSETQRNKGNFPGRFSGRQFSNSRSEMNVSTLELGDSALYLCASSLGGTDVAFFGQGTRLTVV.

This chain uses TRBV29-1 with TRBJ1-1; perhaps TRBD1 as D (5 bases). This CDR3 is built from 16 residues. Deletions cut 0 bases from V and 3 bases from J, with 17 bases between. In germline, CDR1 is SQVTM, CDR2 ANQGSEA. The CDR3 is CSVEDVGRETDTEAFF. In DNA, the CDR3 is TGCAGCGTTGAAGATGTCGGCAGGGAGACGGACACTGAAGCTTTCTTT. Full variable domain (outside the CDR3, taken from reference TRBV29-1 and TRBJ1-1): SAVISQKPSRDICQRGTSLTIQCQVDSQVTMMFWYRQQPGQSLTLIATANQGSEATYESGFVIDKFPISRPNLTFSTLTVSNMSPEDSSIYLCSVEDVGRETDTEAFFGQGTRLTVV.

This clonotype occurred many times. V is TRBV4-3 and J is TRBJ2-7; TRBD1 might be the D (5 bases). V shed 0 bases and J shed 2 bases, with 14 bases lying between them. Per germline, CDR1 LGHNA and CDR2 YSLEER. This CDR3 has 16 amino acids. Here the CDR3 DNA reads TGCGCCAGCAGCCAAGATCTCAGGGTTTCGGCCTACGAGCAGTACTTC. As protein: CASSQDLRVSAYEQYF.

For this clonotype: Germline and junction disagree at one end, which may indicate a read error. This chain connects TRBV6-2 or TRBV6-3 to TRBJ1-5, with 10 bases identical to TRBD1. Germline V gene sequence: CDR1 MNHEY, CDR2 SVGEGT. The CDR3 consists of 14 residues. Written as DNA, the CDR3 is TGTGCCAGCAGTTCAGGACAGGGGGTTCAGCCCCAGAATTTT. Translated: CASSSGQGVQPQNF.

This clonotype has only a few counts. This chain joins TRBV5-6 and TRBJ1-2; no definite D call. The CDR3 has 13 residues. Deletions cut 3 bases from V and 8 bases from J, with 14 bases between. Germline assignment: CDR1 SGHDT and CDR2 YYEEEE. The CDR3 spells CASSSGVTEGYTF. CDR3 bases: TGTGCCAGCAGCTCGGGCGTGACGGAAGGCTACACCTTC.

This clonotype was detected once. The chain recombines TRBV18 with TRBJ2-5; 8 bases align to TRBD1. Germline assignment: CDR1 KGHSH and CDR2 LQKENI. This CDR3 is built from 17 residues. J was trimmed by 4 bases and V by 4 bases; bases with no gene match: 14. In DNA form, the CDR3 reads TGTGCCAGCTCACGGACCAGGGGGCGCAGGTTGGGAGAGACCCAGTACTTC. This codes for CASSRTRGRRLGETQYF.

About this clonotype: This may come from a read error, since a much larger clone is one base off. CDR3 in amino acids: CGVDSPSYQETQYF. In DNA, the CDR3 is TGCGGCGTTGATTCCCCCTCGTACCAAGAGACCCAGTACTTC. J is TRBJ2-5 and V is TRBV29-1; D remains unclear. Looked up from germline, CDR1 is SQVTM and CDR2 is ANQGSEA. This CDR3 spans 14 amino acids. Variable domain in full (rest from reference TRBV29-1 and TRBJ2-5): SAVISQKPSRDICQRGTSLTIQCQVDSQVTMMFWYRQQPGQSLTLIATANQGSEATYESGFVIDKFPISRPNLTFSTLTVSNMSPEDSSIYLCGVDSPSYQETQYFGPGTRLLVL.

This clonotype was seen at least ten times. The genes are TRBV7-9 and TRBJ2-4; D remains unclear. The ends were cut back, 5 bases at V and 0 bases at J, with 14 bases in the middle. The CDR3 loop spans 16 amino acids. Germline CDR1 SEHNR, CDR2 FQNEAQ (reference sequence). The CDR3 nucleotides read TGTGCCAGCAGCCCTCCCCGTGGAGTAGCCAAAAACATTCAGTACTTC. It codes for CASSPPRGVAKNIQYF.

This clonotype came up a few times. This chain joins TRBV19 and TRBJ1-1; a weak D match, TRBD1 (5 bases). This CDR3 spans 15 amino acids. Trimming left V 6 bases short and J 7 bases short, with 21 bases between. Germline values: CDR1 LNHDA, CDR2 SQIVND (reference sequence). The CDR3 spells CASSPTDSIWVEAFF. Here the CDR3 DNA reads TGTGCCAGTAGCCCGACAGACTCGATATGGGTTGAAGCTTTCTTT.

This clonotype was recorded a few times. As the CDR3 is not closed by the conserved phenylalanine or tryptophan, this likely results from a read error. The chain couples TRBV7-6 to TRBJ2-7, with 7 bases aligning to TRBD2. J lost 3 bases, V lost 5 bases, and 7 bases had no gene match. CDR1 is SGHVS and CDR2 is FNYEAQ in the germline V gene. This CDR3 is 14 amino acids long. This CDR3 is CASSLVGGGYEQYL. In DNA form, the CDR3 reads TGTGCCAGCAGCCTAGTTGGCGGGGGCTACGAGCAGTACCTC.

This chain connects TRBV3-1 to TRBJ2-5; 8 bases fit TRBD2. CDR3 length equals 16 residues. Germline V lookup: CDR1 LGHDT, CDR2 YNNKEL (reference sequence). Trimming cost V 0 bases and J 5 bases; bases outside gene matches: 8. The CDR3 spells CASSQDDGGALETQYF. DNA of the CDR3: TGTGCCAGCAGCCAAGATGACGGGGGGGCTTTGGAGACCCAGTACTTC.

The chain carries TRBV29-1 and TRBJ2-5; perhaps TRBD2 as D (7 bases). The CDR3 is 12 residues long. Trimming left V 3 bases short and J 7 bases short, with 12 bases between. Germline assignment: CDR1 SQVTM and CDR2 ANQGSEA. CDR3 DNA sequence: TGCAGCGTTGAGGGGGGGCGAGCGACCCAGTACTTC. It codes for CSVEGGRATQYF.

This clonotype was observed at least ten times. The chain combines TRBV28 with TRBJ2-5; 9 bases fit TRBD1. This CDR3 is 13 amino acids long. Germline CDR1 is MDHEN and CDR2 is SYDVKM. Germline trimming cut 9 bases from V and 2 bases from J; bases unmatched to any gene: 4. The CDR3 DNA reads TGTGCCAGTAGGGGACAGGGTCAAGAGACCCAGTACTTC. This sequence encodes CASRGQGQETQYF.

In this sample, this clonotype turned up many times. This chain joins TRBV4-3 and TRBJ2-3; tentatively, D is TRBD1 (5 bases). Trimming took off 0 bases at V and 0 bases at J, with 10 bases between the two ends. Germline V CDR1 and CDR2: LGHNA, YSLEER. The CDR3 has 16 amino acids. The CDR3 reads CASSQDSRASTDTQYF. The DNA of the CDR3 is TGCGCCAGCAGCCAAGATTCCAGGGCGAGCACAGATACGCAGTATTTT.